The table lists the clone carrying this T cell receptor delta chain with a few counts. What it binds is unknown. The sample belongs to a study of Vδ1+ human thymocytes. Study conclusions and caveats: Thymic TRG and TRD repertoires appeared highly polyclonal.

Per the germline V gene, CDR1 is GEAIGNYY and CDR2 is EKD. CDR3 size: 18 residues. V was clipped by 0 bases and J by 1 base; unmatched bases: 11. Sequences come from RNA converted to cDNA by reverse transcription. Multiplex PCR used pooled V-gene forward primers and a constant-region reverse primer to amplify CDR3s. TCRdb re-identified clones in the multiplex PCR reads via CATT. The table has 80,000 or so delta-chain clones, about 35% seen once. The chain employs TRDV2 and TRDJ1; 9 nucleotides match TRDD3. The specimen was Vdelta1+ gamma-delta thymocytes from the thymus. The subset denotes: FACS-sorted CD3+ TCRalphabeta- TCRVdelta1+ TCRVdelta2- thymocytes. The TCR sequence derives from a boy in the first two years of life who had congenital heart surgery. The CDR3 protein is CACDTKFRGIHVTDKLIF. CDR3 coding DNA: TGTGCCTGTGACACCAAGTTCCGGGGGATACATGTCACCGATAAACTCATCTTT.